The clone carrying this T cell receptor (beta chain) came up many times. Antigen unknown. Unique molecular identifiers were incorporated during preparation of the TCRbeta library. TCRdb re-called the PCR reads through MiXCR, storing one row per CDR3 protein. The sample contains 490,000 or so distinct CDR3 sequences, over 9.5% of which appear only once. This entry comes from a study of T-cell reconstitution after alpha-beta-depleted transplantation in children. Study results and caveats: For some patients, TCRbeta diversity was high at day 60 because of recipient T cells and thymic progenitors that survived.

The sequence came from a child younger than 10 with inherited bone marrow failure, due to receive a stem cell transplant. Here the sequenced sample was PBMCs, taken before TCRalphabeta/CD19-depleted stem cell transplant.

This chain's CDR3 is CASSSSGASTDTQYF. For the CDR3, the DNA is TGTGCCAGCAGTTCTAGCGGGGCTAGCACAGATACGCAGTATTTT. The genes are TRBV27 and TRBJ2-3; 9 bases are a match to TRBD2. The CDR3 loop spans 15 amino acids. CDR1 is MNHEY, CDR2 SMNVEV, per germline (reference sequence). V dropped 4 bases and J dropped 0; count of bases not matched to a gene: 2.